This TCR beta chain is from a study of OX40 agonist ivuxolimab in advanced cancers. The wider study: Three patients responded partially, comprising one with hepatocellular carcinoma and two with cutaneous melanoma.

The repertoire was sequenced with immunoSEQ multiplex PCR; TCRdb's copy has only in-frame clones and lacks some. The table lists about 100,000 clones, 70% to 90% of them singletons, with less than 0.2% in the top ten. V lost 6 bases to trimming and J lost 7 bases; unmatched junction nucleotides: 1. The CDR3 runs to 13 residues. Germline-derived CDR1 and CDR2 are SGHAT and FQNNGV. Overall study results and limits: The average count of expanded clones was higher among CD8+ T cells than among CD4+. It was also the case that some nonresponders had low normalized T-cell clonal expansion.

Peripheral blood came from all dose cohorts at three timepoints. With respect to this clone: The target antigen is unknown.

The sample was CD4+ or CD8+ T cells sorted from blood, taken in a trial of the OX40 agonist ivuxolimab. The chain links TRBV11-2 to TRBJ2-1; 12 nucleotides match TRBD2. The clonotype was recovered from an adult with an advanced solid tumor such as melanoma, head and neck, liver or kidney cancer. The CDR3 DNA follows: TGTGCCAGCAGGACTAGCGGGAGAAATGAGCAGTTCTTC. Protein product: CASRTSGRNEQFF.